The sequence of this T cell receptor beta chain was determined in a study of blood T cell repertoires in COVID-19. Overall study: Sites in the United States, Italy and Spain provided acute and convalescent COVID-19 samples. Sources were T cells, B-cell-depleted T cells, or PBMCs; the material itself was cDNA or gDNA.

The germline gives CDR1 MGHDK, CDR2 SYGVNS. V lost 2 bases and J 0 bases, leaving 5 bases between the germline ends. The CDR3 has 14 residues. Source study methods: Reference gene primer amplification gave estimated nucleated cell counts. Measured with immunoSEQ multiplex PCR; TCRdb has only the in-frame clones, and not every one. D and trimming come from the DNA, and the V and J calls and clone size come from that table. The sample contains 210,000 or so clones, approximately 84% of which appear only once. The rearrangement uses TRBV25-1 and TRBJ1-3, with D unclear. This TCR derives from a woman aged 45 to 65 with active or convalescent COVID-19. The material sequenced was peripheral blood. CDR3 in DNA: TGTGCCAGCAGTGAAGGCAGCTCTGGAAACACCATATATTTT. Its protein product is CASSEGSSGNTIYF.